This T cell receptor (beta chain) came from a study of early T cells in non-severe SARS-CoV-2 infection. On the study more broadly: The study sequenced bulk RNA from unsorted whole blood, with chains unpaired. Study-level findings and limits: Matches to VDJdb favored anti-spike CD8 responses and missed private and CD4 specificities.

This clonotype was observed at least ten times. Its antigen remains unknown. Individual cDNA molecules carried attached unique molecular identifiers. TCRdb fed the 5' RACE reads into MiXCR, producing one record per CDR3 protein. The sample includes approximately 35,000 distinct CDR3 sequences, around 5.8% of them seen just once. Germline CDR1 is LNHNV and CDR2 is YYDKDF (reference sequence). The trim removed 7 bases at V and 9 bases at J, leaving 23 bases unmatched. The CDR3 is 19 amino acids. The source material was whole blood. The clonotype comes from an adult who was a healthcare worker with PCR-confirmed SARS-CoV-2 infection or an uninfected control (not recorded which). The rearrangement uses TRBV15 and TRBJ2-1, with TRBD2 matching 11 bases. The CDR3 region is CATTSVGTGSTSGSLEQFF. Written as DNA, the CDR3 is TGTGCCACCACAAGTGTCGGGACAGGGTCAACTAGCGGGAGCCTTGAGCAGTTCTTC.